Reported below is one T cell receptor beta chain. The antigen remains unidentified. Trimming shortened V by 1 base and J by 4 bases, and 10 bases separated the two germline ends. The CDR3 extends over 14 amino acids. Germline V gene sequence: CDR1 LNHDA, CDR2 SQIVND (reference sequence). The data are from a study of shared clonotypes between healthy human individuals. The protocol was immunoSEQ multiplex PCR, while the TCRdb copy is restricted to in-frame clones and leaves out a portion. The data show 1.6 million or so clones, approximately 98.5% seen once. Study conclusions and caveats: Clonotypes shared by all four donors outscored non-shared clonotypes in generation probability.

The sequencing sample was made of naive CD4+ T cells sorted from blood. Specified subset: CD45RA+ positively selected. V gene TRBV19 combines with J gene TRBJ1-1; D is ambiguous. The sequence came from a young man in good health. DNA of the CDR3: TGTGCCAGTAGTATAGGGGCGCGGTCCACTGAAGCTTTCTTT. It yields the protein CASSIGARSTEAFF.